Shown below are 6 T cell receptor beta chains from a single sample sequenced in a study of blood T cells in healthy people across ages. Sample-barcoded 5' priming and a J-beta primer mix drove a second PCR of about 6 to 12 cycles. TCRdb reanalysed the 5' RACE reads using MiXCR and keeps one entry per CDR3 protein. The table has some 900,000 distinct CDR3 sequences, around 30% seen once. The sequencing input was blood. Every receptor here comes from a woman of 80 years or more in good health.

At least ten counts were recorded for this clonotype. The chain employs TRBV7-8 and TRBJ2-7, with 11 bases identical to TRBD2. There are 15 residues in the CDR3. J lost 1 base, V lost 5 bases, and 4 bases had no gene match. Looked up from germline, CDR1 is SGHVS and CDR2 is FQNEAQ. The CDR3 DNA reads as TGTGCCAGCAGCCTCCTAGCGGGGGGATCCTACGAGCAGTACTTC. Its translation is CASSLLAGGSYEQYF.

This clonotype was seen ten or more times. The chain links TRBV7-9 to TRBJ1-2; D remains unclear. The CDR3 covers 14 residues. V lost 1 base and J 8 bases, leaving 14 bases between the germline ends. Germline lookup yields CDR1 SEHNR and CDR2 FQNEAQ (reference sequence). The CDR3 DNA follows: TGTGCCAGCAGCTTAGGGCGTTCGATGGGCGGCTACACCTTC. Its translation is CASSLGRSMGGYTF.

The V and J genes are TRBV14 and TRBJ2-2, with D possibly called TRBD1 or TRBD2 (5 bases each). Germline lookup yields CDR1 SGHDN and CDR2 FVKESK. Trimming removed 6 bases from V and 6 bases from J, with 32 bases in between. The CDR3 has 20 amino acids. The CDR3 DNA reads as TGTGCCAGCAGATACTACCCAAAGACCCCGGGACCCAGAGTTTCCGGGGAGCTGTTTTTT. It encodes CASRYYPKTPGPRVSGELFF.

The CDR3 DNA reads TGTGCCTGGAGTGTATTGGGTTCTCAGCCCCAGCATTTT. It specifies CAWSVLGSQPQHF. The rearrangement joins TRBV30 to TRBJ1-5, with D unresolved. V shed 0 bases and J shed 6 bases, with 9 bases lying between them. The germline V gene has CDR1 GTSNPN and CDR2 SVGIG (reference sequence). CDR3 length: 13 residues.

The sample holds many counts of this clonotype. The chain employs TRBV5-1 and TRBJ2-1; tentatively, D is TRBD1 (6 bases). The V gene lost 2 bases and the J gene lost 15 bases, with 18 bases spanning the gap. This CDR3 has 13 residues. Germline V gives CDR1 SGHRS, CDR2 YFSETQ. For the CDR3, the DNA is TGCGCCAGCAGCTTTGGGGGCCCCCCCCTTACGTTCTTC. It translates to CASSFGGPPLTFF. The complete variable domain, with remaining parts taken from reference TRBV5-1 and TRBJ2-1, reads KAGVTQTPRYLIKTRGQQVTLSCSPISGHRSVSWYQQTPGQGLQFLFEYFSETQRNKGNFPGRFSGRQFSNSRSEMNVSTLELGDSALYLCASSFGGPPLTFFGPGTRLTVL.

This clonotype was detected only a few times. The V and J genes are TRBV3-1 and TRBJ2-1; D is possibly TRBD1 (6 bases). The germline CDR1 and CDR2 sequences are LGHDT and YNNKEL (reference sequence). Trimming removed 3 bases at V and 10 bases at J, with 10 bases between. CDR3 length: 12 residues. The CDR3 sequence: CASSQGAWEQFF. For the CDR3, the DNA is TGTGCCAGCAGCCAGGGGGCATGGGAGCAGTTCTTC.